This passage covers 14 T cell receptor beta chains from one sample sequenced in a study of immune evolution from preneoplasia to lung adenocarcinoma. Data came from immunoSEQ multiplex PCR; TCRdb stores just in-frame clones and leaves some out. The table includes 35,000 to 40,000 clones, roughly 68% detected once. Input material: FFPE invasive lung adenocarcinoma tissue. The receptors originated from a person aged 60 to 70 with lung adenocarcinoma.

The chain recombines TRBV5-5 with TRBJ2-3; TRBD1 matches 7 bases. This CDR3 contains 16 residues. Losses at the gene ends were 4 bases for V and 2 bases for J; bases not matched to a gene: 10. The germline V gene encodes CDR1 SGHKS and CDR2 YYEKEE (reference sequence). The CDR3 nucleotides read TGTGCCAGCAGCATCTCCGGGACAGACAACACAGATACGCAGTATTTT. Residues: CASSISGTDNTDTQYF.

This chain uses TRBV5-1 with TRBJ2-7, with 14 nucleotides matching TRBD2. In germline, CDR1 is SGHRS, CDR2 YFSETQ. This CDR3 is 15 amino acids long. The V and J ends lost 4 bases and 4 bases, in that order; junction bases with no gene match: 4. In DNA form, the CDR3 reads TGCGCCAGCAGCCCCGGACTAGCGGGAGGTTACGAGCAGTACTTC. It is translated as CASSPGLAGGYEQYF.

This sequence joins TRBV2 and TRBJ2-1; D uncertain. The CDR3 has 11 amino acids. V was clipped by 6 bases and J by 5 bases, with 5 bases between them. Germline CDR1 SNHLY, CDR2 FYNNEI. The CDR3 is CASRENNEQFF. The CDR3 bases are TGTGCCAGCAGAGAAAACAATGAGCAGTTCTTC.

As concerns this clone: Sequence at one end of the junction differs from germline and may be a read error. The chain couples TRBV6-1 to TRBJ2-7; TRBD1 agrees at 7 bases. The CDR3 extends over 13 amino acids. Germline-derived CDR1 and CDR2 are MNHNS and SASEGT. This chain's CDR3 is CASSRGQQYEHYF. The DNA for the CDR3 is TGTGCCAGCAGTCGGGGACAGCAGTACGAGCATTACTTC.

The rearrangement joins TRBV9 to TRBJ1-5, with no clear D. The V gene lost 6 bases and the J gene lost 4 bases, with 14 bases spanning the gap. In germline, CDR1 is SGDLS, CDR2 YYNGEE. This CDR3 has 14 amino acids. The CDR3 DNA reads TGTGCCAGCAACCCCACTGGGGAAAATCAGCCCCAGCATTTT. Translated: CASNPTGENQPQHF.

The CDR3 loop reads CASSLVGVPGQGGYEKLFF. Here the CDR3 DNA reads TGTGCCAGCAGCTTAGTTGGGGTCCCGGGACAGGGCGGTTATGAAAAACTGTTTTTT. This sequence joins TRBV7-2 and TRBJ1-4; TRBD1 aligns across 9 bases. This CDR3 is built from 19 residues. Germline CDR1 and CDR2: SGHTA and FQGNSA. Trimming removed 1 base from V and 6 bases from J; junction bases left unmatched: 15.

The sample holds one count of this clone. This chain connects TRBV7-3 to TRBJ2-3; D unclear. This CDR3 comprises 15 residues. The germline gives CDR1 SGHTA, CDR2 FQGTGA. The V end was cut by 3 bases, the J end by 5 bases, with 15 bases between. CDR3 DNA sequence: TGTGCCAGCAGCTTGGACCTAGATCGGTTAGATACGCAGTATTTT. This encodes CASSLDLDRLDTQYF. The full variable domain, rest sourced from reference TRBV7-3 and TRBJ2-3, is GAGVSQTPSNKVTEKGKYVELRCDPISGHTALYWYRQSLGQGPEFLIYFQGTGAADDSGLPNDRFFAVRPEGSVSTLKIQRTERGDSAVYLCASSLDLDRLDTQYFGPGTRLTVL.

This clone was found once. V and J are TRBV5-4 and TRBJ2-1; D not resolved. Per the germline V gene, CDR1 is SGHNT and CDR2 is YYREEE (reference sequence). Trimming cost V 9 bases and J 7 bases, with 20 bases left between them. This CDR3 has 14 amino acids. The CDR3 loop is CANRQLDSLNEQFF. CDR3 DNA: TGTGCCAACAGACAACTCGACTCTCTTAATGAGCAGTTCTTC.

Concerning this clone itself: An end of the junction differs from the germline gene, which may be a read error. V is TRBV7-7 and J is TRBJ2-7; 9 bases fit TRBD1. CDR3 length: 13 residues. CDR1 SSHAT and CDR2 FNYEAQ come from the germline V gene (reference sequence). CDR3 bases: TGTGCTAGCAGCCCAGACAGGGGGAGCGAGCAGTACTTC. Translating gives CASSPDRGSEQYF.

The sample holds a few counts of this clone. The chain is built from TRBV27 and TRBJ2-2; D tentatively fits TRBD1 or TRBD2 (6 bases each). Trimming shortened V by 6 bases and J by 1 base, and 15 bases separated the two germline ends. From germline, CDR1 is MNHEY and CDR2 SMNVEV (reference sequence). The CDR3 totals 16 residues. The CDR3 loop is CASRKLGGLNTGELFF. As DNA, the CDR3 is TGTGCCAGCAGAAAGCTAGGGGGGCTGAACACCGGGGAGCTGTTTTTT.

The chain recombines TRBV5-1 with TRBJ2-2, with 8 nucleotides matching TRBD2. Germline lookup yields CDR1 SGHRS and CDR2 YFSETQ. This CDR3 comprises 18 residues. V gave up 0 bases and J gave up 5 bases; unmatched junction bases: 12. The CDR3 protein is CASSLAHGGLAGTGELFF. CDR3 DNA sequence: TGCGCCAGCAGCTTGGCCCACGGAGGGTTAGCGGGAACCGGGGAGCTGTTTTTT.

The rearrangement links TRBV5-6 to TRBJ2-7, with a tentative D call TRBD2 (6 bases). The CDR3 contains 14 residues. V shed 4 bases and J shed 5 bases, with 16 bases lying between them. CDR1 and CDR2 (germline): SGHDT, YYEEEE. The CDR3 DNA reads as TGTGCCAGCAGCCCAAGACTAGACACCCACGAGCAGTACTTC. Translating gives CASSPRLDTHEQYF.

The chain recombines TRBV5-5 with TRBJ2-3; TRBD2 aligns across 10 bases. The germline gives CDR1 SGHKS, CDR2 YYEKEE (reference sequence). CDR3 length: 17 amino acids. The V segment lost 4 bases and the J segment 0 bases; nucleotides outside the gene matches: 8. The chain's CDR3 is CASSTEGTSDSTDTQYF. The CDR3 DNA follows: TGTGCCAGCAGCACGGAAGGGACTAGCGACAGCACAGATACGCAGTATTTT.

This sequence joins TRBV19 and TRBJ2-1, with 10 bases identical to TRBD1. This CDR3 region has 14 residues. Germline trimming cut 10 bases from V and 3 bases from J; bases unmatched to any gene: 6. Germline CDR1 is LNHDA and CDR2 is SQIVND (reference sequence). This chain's CDR3 is CANSGTGDYNEQFF. CDR3 bases: TGTGCCAACTCCGGGACAGGGGACTACAATGAGCAGTTCTTC.